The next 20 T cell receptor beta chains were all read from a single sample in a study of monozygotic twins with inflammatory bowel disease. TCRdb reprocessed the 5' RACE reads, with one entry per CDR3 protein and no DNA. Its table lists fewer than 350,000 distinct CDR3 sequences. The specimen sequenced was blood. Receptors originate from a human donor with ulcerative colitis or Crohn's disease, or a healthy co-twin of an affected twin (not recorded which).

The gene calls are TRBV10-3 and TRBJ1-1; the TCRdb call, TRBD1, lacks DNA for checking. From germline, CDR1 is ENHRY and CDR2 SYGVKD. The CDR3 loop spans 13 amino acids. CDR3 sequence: CAISDGQGEKAFF.

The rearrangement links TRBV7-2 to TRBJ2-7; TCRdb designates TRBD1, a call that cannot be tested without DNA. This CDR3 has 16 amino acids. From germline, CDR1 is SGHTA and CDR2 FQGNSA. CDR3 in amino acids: CASSRGPMTGSYEQYF.

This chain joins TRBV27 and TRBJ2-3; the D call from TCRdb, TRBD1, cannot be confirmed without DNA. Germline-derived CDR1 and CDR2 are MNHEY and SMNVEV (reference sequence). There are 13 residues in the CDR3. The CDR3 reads CASRQVFADTQYF.

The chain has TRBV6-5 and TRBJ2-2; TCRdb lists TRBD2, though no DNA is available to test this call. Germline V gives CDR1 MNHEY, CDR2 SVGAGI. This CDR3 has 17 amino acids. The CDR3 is CASSYPLVAGAVGELFF.

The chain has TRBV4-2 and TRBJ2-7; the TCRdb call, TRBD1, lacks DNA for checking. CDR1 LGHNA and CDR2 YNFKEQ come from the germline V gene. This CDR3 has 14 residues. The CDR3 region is CASSPDRLGNEQYF.

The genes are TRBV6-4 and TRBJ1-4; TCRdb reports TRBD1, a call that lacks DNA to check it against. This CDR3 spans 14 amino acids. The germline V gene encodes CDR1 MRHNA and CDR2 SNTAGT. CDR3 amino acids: CASSPGTTNEKLFF.

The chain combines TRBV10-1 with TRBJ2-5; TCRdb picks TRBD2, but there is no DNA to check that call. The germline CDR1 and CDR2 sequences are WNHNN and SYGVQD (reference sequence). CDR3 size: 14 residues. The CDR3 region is CDSSASSGSKTQYF.

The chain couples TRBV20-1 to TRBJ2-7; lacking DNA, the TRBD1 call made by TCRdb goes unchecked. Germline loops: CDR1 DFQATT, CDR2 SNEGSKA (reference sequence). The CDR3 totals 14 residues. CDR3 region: CSAQGEGPTYEQYF.

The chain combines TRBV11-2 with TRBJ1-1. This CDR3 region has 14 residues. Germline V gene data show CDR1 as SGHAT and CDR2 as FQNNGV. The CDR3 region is CASSSIRSGTEAFF.

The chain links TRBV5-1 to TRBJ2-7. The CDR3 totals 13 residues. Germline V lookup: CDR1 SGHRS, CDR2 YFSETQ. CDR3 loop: CASRSNGLHEQYF.

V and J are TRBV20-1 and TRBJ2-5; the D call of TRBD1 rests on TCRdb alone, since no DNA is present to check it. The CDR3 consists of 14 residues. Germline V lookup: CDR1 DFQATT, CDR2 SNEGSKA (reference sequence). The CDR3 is CSASVGQAQQTQYF.

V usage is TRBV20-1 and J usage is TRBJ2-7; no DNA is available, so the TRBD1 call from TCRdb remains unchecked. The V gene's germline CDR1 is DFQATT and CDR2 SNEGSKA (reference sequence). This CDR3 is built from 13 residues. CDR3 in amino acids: CSARVRTDYEQYF.

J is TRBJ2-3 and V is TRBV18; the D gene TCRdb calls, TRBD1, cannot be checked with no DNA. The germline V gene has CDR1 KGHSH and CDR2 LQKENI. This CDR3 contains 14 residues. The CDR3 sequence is CASSPYKPGDTQYF.

CDR3: CASRWTVSYNEQFF. The genes are TRBV12-3 or TRBV12-4 and TRBJ2-1; with no DNA, the TCRdb D assignment of TRBD1 cannot be verified. The CDR3 covers 14 residues.

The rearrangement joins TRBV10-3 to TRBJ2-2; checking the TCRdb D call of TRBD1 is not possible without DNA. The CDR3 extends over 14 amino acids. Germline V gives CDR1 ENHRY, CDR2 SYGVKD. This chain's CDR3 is CAISESTGPRELFF.

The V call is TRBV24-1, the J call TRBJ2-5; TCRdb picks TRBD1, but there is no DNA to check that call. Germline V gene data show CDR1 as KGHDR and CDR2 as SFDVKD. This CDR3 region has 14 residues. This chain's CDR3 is CATYPTGVVETQYF.

The CDR3 region is CASSLNRDSYNEQFF. V gene TRBV5-4 combines with J gene TRBJ2-1; the D gene TCRdb calls, TRBD1, cannot be checked with no DNA. Germline loops: CDR1 SGHNT, CDR2 YYREEE (reference sequence). The CDR3 length is 15 residues.

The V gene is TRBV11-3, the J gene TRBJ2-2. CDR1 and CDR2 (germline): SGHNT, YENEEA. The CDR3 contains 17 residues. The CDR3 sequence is CASSLSLNGPNTGELFF.

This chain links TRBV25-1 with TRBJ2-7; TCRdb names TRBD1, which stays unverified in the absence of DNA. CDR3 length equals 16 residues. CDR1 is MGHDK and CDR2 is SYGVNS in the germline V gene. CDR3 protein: CASSPIPGTGTYEQYF.

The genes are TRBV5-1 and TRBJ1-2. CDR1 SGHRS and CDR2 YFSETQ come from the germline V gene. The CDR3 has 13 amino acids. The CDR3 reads CASSLVPSGGYTF.